The 32 T cell receptor beta chains in this list originate from one sample, sequenced in a study of blood T cell repertoires in COVID-19. Sequencing used immunoSEQ multiplex PCR; TCRdb keeps in-frame clones, though not all of them. There are 150,000 to 200,000 clones in the sample; more than 65% occur only once, and under 13% lies in the top ten. The sequencing sample was made of peripheral blood. These TCRs come from a man between 65 and 85 years old with active or convalescent COVID-19.

The rearrangement uses TRBV5-8 and TRBJ2-1; 8 bases are shared with TRBD1. CDR1 SGHTS and CDR2 YDEGEE come from the germline V gene. V shed 4 bases and J 14 bases; nucleotides not matched to a gene: 5. This CDR3 has 11 residues. The CDR3 loop reads CASSRTGTEFF. The DNA of the CDR3 is TGTGCCAGCAGCCGGACAGGGACGGAGTTCTTC.

This clone turned up a few times. This sequence joins TRBV7-9 and TRBJ2-7, with D perhaps TRBD2 (5 bases). In germline, CDR1 is SEHNR, CDR2 FQNEAQ (reference sequence). With 5 bases removed from V and 1 base from J, the gap between germline ends came to 12 bases. The CDR3 is 14 residues long. This chain's CDR3 is CASSPQEVSYEQYF. CDR3 nucleotides: TGTGCCAGCAGCCCGCAGGAGGTTTCCTACGAGCAGTACTTC.

V usage is TRBV7-2 and J usage is TRBJ1-1; weak D call: TRBD1 (5 bases). CDR1 and CDR2 (germline): SGHTA, FQGNSA. The germline V and J ends were trimmed by 0 bases and 1 base, with 12 bases remaining between them. CDR3 size: 16 residues. The CDR3 DNA sequence: TGTGCCAGCAGCTTAGCCCCGCAGGGTAAGAACACTGAAGCTTTCTTT. Protein product: CASSLAPQGKNTEAFF. Drawing the rest from reference TRBV7-2 and TRBJ1-1, the complete variable domain is GAGVSQSPSNKVTEKGKDVELRCDPISGHTALYWYRQSLGQGLEFLIYFQGNSAPDKSGLPSDRFSAERTGGSVSTLTIQRTQQEDSAVYLCASSLAPQGKNTEAFFGQGTRLTVV.

V and J are TRBV19 and TRBJ1-5; TRBD1 agrees at 9 bases. V was clipped by 3 bases and J by 4 bases; unmatched bases: 4. The CDR3 has 15 amino acids. Germline V CDR1 and CDR2: LNHDA, SQIVND (reference sequence). CDR3 in amino acids: CASSIGDRENQPQHF. CDR3 DNA: TGTGCCAGTAGTATTGGGGACAGGGAGAATCAGCCCCAGCATTTT.

V and J are TRBV18 and TRBJ2-1; the D is unclear. CDR1 and CDR2 from the germline V gene are KGHSH and LQKENI. Trimming left V 2 bases short and J 4 bases short, with 12 bases between. The CDR3 runs 15 residues. The CDR3 here is CASSPTPIEYNEQFF. The CDR3 DNA reads TGTGCCAGCTCACCAACTCCCATCGAGTACAATGAGCAGTTCTTC. The whole variable domain, remainder taken from reference TRBV18 and TRBJ2-1, is NAGVMQNPRHLVRRRGQEARLRCSPMKGHSHVYWYRQLPEEGLKFMVYLQKENIIDESGMPKERFSAEFPKEGPSILRIQQVVRGDSAAYFCASSPTPIEYNEQFFGPGTRLTVL.

This clone was observed once. The chain's CDR3 is CASSLVLGREQYF. The CDR3 bases are TGTGCCAGCAGCTTAGTACTGGGGCGGGAGCAGTACTTC. This chain links TRBV13 with TRBJ2-7, with D perhaps TRBD1 (5 bases). The ends were cut back, 1 base at V and 7 bases at J, with 11 bases in the middle. Germline V gene lookup returns CDR1 PRHDT and CDR2 FYEKMQ (reference sequence). The CDR3 loop spans 13 amino acids.

In its sample, this clone was seen a few times. V and J are TRBV15 and TRBJ2-7; D is unresolved. V gave up 3 bases and J gave up 5 bases, with 11 bases separating them. CDR3 length equals 13 residues. Germline assignment: CDR1 LNHNV and CDR2 YYDKDF (reference sequence). CDR3 amino acids: CATSSPGWNEQYF. For the CDR3, the DNA is TGTGCCACCAGCAGTCCGGGTTGGAACGAGCAGTACTTC.

The CDR3 region has the DNA TGCGCCAGCAGCTTGGGGACTTCCCTCTCCTACAATGAGCAGTTCTTC. Translating it yields CASSLGTSLSYNEQFF. The rearrangement uses TRBV5-1 and TRBJ2-1; perhaps TRBD2 as D (5 bases). CDR3 length: 16 residues. Trimming stripped 0 bases from V and 0 bases from J, with 10 bases between. Germline CDR1 SGHRS, CDR2 YFSETQ.

The V call is TRBV18, the J call TRBJ2-1; 13 nucleotides align to TRBD2. Losses at the gene ends were 1 base for V and 8 bases for J; bases not matched to a gene: 11. CDR3 length: 18 residues. Germline CDR1 reads KGHSH; CDR2 reads LQKENI. The CDR3 protein is CASSPRRELAGGPHEQFF. In DNA, the CDR3 is TGTGCCAGCTCACCACGTAGAGAACTAGCGGGGGGGCCCCATGAGCAGTTCTTC.

The chain has TRBV6-5 and TRBJ1-4; maybe TRBD1 (6 bases). The CDR3 sequence is 14 residues long. Germline CDR1 MNHEY, CDR2 SVGAGI. The V end was cut by 7 bases, the J end by 3 bases, with 12 bases between. CDR3 DNA: TGTGCCAGCATTCTCACAGGGTCTAATGAAAAACTGTTTTTT. Encoded protein: CASILTGSNEKLFF.

The V and J genes are TRBV4-1 and TRBJ1-2, with 10 bases fitting TRBD1. The CDR3 extends over 19 amino acids. Per germline, CDR1 MGHRA and CDR2 YSYEKL. V shed 2 bases, J shed 2 bases, and the junction held 14 bases outside the gene matches. The CDR3 DNA reads as TGCGCCAGCAGCCAACCCCTGGCCCGGGACAGGGGAGGGAACTATGGCTACACCTTC. Protein sequence: CASSQPLARDRGGNYGYTF.

The chain is built from TRBV5-6 and TRBJ2-7; 8 nucleotides line up with TRBD1. Germline V gives CDR1 SGHDT, CDR2 YYEEEE. V shed 6 bases, J shed 3 bases, and the junction held 11 bases outside the gene matches. CDR3 length: 15 residues. The CDR3: CASTTWVGQGYEQYF. For the CDR3, the DNA is TGTGCCAGCACCACCTGGGTTGGACAGGGCTACGAGCAGTACTTC.

This clone was counted only a few times. The chain couples TRBV9 to TRBJ2-5; 10 bases agree with TRBD2. CDR3 length equals 16 residues. J was trimmed by 2 bases and V by 0 bases; bases with no gene match: 4. Germline V CDR1 and CDR2: SGDLS, YYNGEE. The CDR3 here is CASSVGLAGEQETQYF. CDR3 DNA sequence: TGTGCCAGCAGCGTAGGTCTAGCGGGGGAGCAAGAGACCCAGTACTTC.

CDR3 sequence (DNA): TGTGCCAGCTCAGAAGGGGTCCAAGAGACCCAGTACTTC. Residues: CASSEGVQETQYF. The J gene is TRBJ2-5, the V gene TRBV18, with TRBD1 as a possible D gene (5 bases). Trimming removed 5 bases at V and 1 base at J, with 8 bases between. In germline, CDR1 is KGHSH, CDR2 LQKENI. This CDR3 is 13 amino acids long.

V usage is TRBV6-2 or TRBV6-3 and J usage is TRBJ2-7; the match to TRBD2 covers 11 bases. J was trimmed by 4 bases and V by 6 bases; bases with no gene match: 8. Germline V gene lookup returns CDR1 MNHEY and CDR2 SVGEGT. The CDR3 covers 15 residues. CDR3 sequence: CASSPQLAGAYEQYF. Here the CDR3 DNA reads TGTGCCAGCAGCCCCCAACTAGCGGGAGCGTACGAGCAGTACTTC.

This chain links TRBV6-5 with TRBJ1-4; D remains unclear. Trimming stripped 7 bases from V and 2 bases from J, with 11 bases between. Germline V gene data show CDR1 as MNHEY and CDR2 as SVGAGI. The CDR3 runs 14 residues. The CDR3 is CASISAGTNEKLFF. CDR3 in DNA: TGTGCCAGCATTTCGGCGGGGACTAATGAAAAACTGTTTTTT.

The V and J genes are TRBV7-9 and TRBJ2-5, with D possibly matching TRBD2 (7 bases). Trimming took 3 bases from V and 4 from J, leaving 18 bases between them. There are 16 residues in the CDR3. Germline CDR1 SEHNR, CDR2 FQNEAQ (reference sequence). This CDR3 is CASSFGGTLGAETQYF. The CDR3 nucleotides are TGTGCCAGCAGCTTCGGGGGGACTCTGGGGGCAGAGACCCAGTACTTC.

V is TRBV29-1 and J is TRBJ1-1; 7 nucleotides align to TRBD1. V shed 6 bases, J shed 1 base, and the junction held 5 bases outside the gene matches. The CDR3 spans 13 residues. The germline gives CDR1 SQVTM, CDR2 ANQGSEA. In DNA form, the CDR3 reads TGCAGCGTCTGGACAGGATCGAACACTGAAGCTTTCTTT. As protein: CSVWTGSNTEAFF.

This chain joins TRBV7-2 and TRBJ1-1; tentative D call: TRBD1 (5 bases). The CDR3 consists of 13 residues. V was trimmed by 4 bases and J by 11 bases, leaving 17 bases between them. From germline, CDR1 is SGHTA and CDR2 FQGNSA. This CDR3 reads CASSWRGELKAFF. CDR3 DNA sequence: TGTGCCAGCAGCTGGAGGGGTGAACTGAAGGCTTTCTTT.

This clone is a singleton in its sample. The V and J genes are TRBV7-2 and TRBJ1-2, with D possibly matching TRBD1 (6 bases). In germline, CDR1 is SGHTA, CDR2 FQGNSA. The CDR3 consists of 15 residues. Trimming stripped 4 bases from V and 3 bases from J, with 15 bases between. The CDR3 region has the DNA TGTGCCAGCAGCTCTCAGGTGTGGACAGACTATGGCTACACCTTC. The encoded protein is CASSSQVWTDYGYTF. The whole variable domain, remainder taken from reference TRBV7-2 and TRBJ1-2, is GAGVSQSPSNKVTEKGKDVELRCDPISGHTALYWYRQSLGQGLEFLIYFQGNSAPDKSGLPSDRFSAERTGGSVSTLTIQRTQQEDSAVYLCASSSQVWTDYGYTFGSGTRLTVV.

In its sample, this clone was seen a few times. This chain links TRBV6-2 or TRBV6-3 with TRBJ2-3; no clear D. Looked up from germline, CDR1 is MNHEY and CDR2 is SVGEGT. V lost 4 bases, J lost 7 bases, and 6 bases lay in between. The CDR3 has 11 residues. CDR3 amino acids: CASSSGHTQYF. As DNA, the CDR3 is TGTGCCAGCAGTTCTGGCCATACGCAGTATTTT.

This clone is a singleton in its sample. J is TRBJ2-7 and V is TRBV7-2; the match to TRBD2 covers 10 bases. V gave up 1 base and J gave up 6 bases; unmatched junction bases: 6. Germline values: CDR1 SGHTA, CDR2 FQGNSA. The CDR3 spans 15 residues. Here the CDR3 reads CASSLGGAGGVEQYF. The CDR3 DNA is TGTGCCAGCAGCTTAGGGGGAGCGGGAGGGGTCGAGCAGTACTTC.

The chain couples TRBV5-1 to TRBJ1-5; 10 nucleotides line up with TRBD1. This CDR3 spans 15 amino acids. Per the germline V gene, CDR1 is SGHRS and CDR2 is YFSETQ. With 4 bases clipped from V and 2 bases from J, the junction kept 3 bases outside the gene matches. The CDR3 spells CASSAGTGGNQPQHF. The CDR3, as DNA: TGCGCCAGCAGCGCCGGGACAGGGGGCAATCAGCCCCAGCATTTT.

This rearrangement joins TRBV4-3 to TRBJ1-4; 7 bases fit TRBD1. The junction had 4 bases not matched to a gene; V was cut back by 3 bases and J by 6 bases. Looked up from germline, CDR1 is LGHNA and CDR2 is YSLEER. This CDR3 has 14 amino acids. DNA of the CDR3: TGCGCCAGCAGCCACGGACAGGAGGATGAAAAACTGTTTTTT. This encodes CASSHGQEDEKLFF.

The rearrangement joins TRBV15 to TRBJ1-5, with TRBD1 identical over 8 bases. The CDR3 loop spans 16 amino acids. Germline CDR1 and CDR2: LNHNV and YYDKDF (reference sequence). J was trimmed by 5 bases and V by 1 base; bases with no gene match: 7. The chain's CDR3 is CATSRVGTGTYQPQHF. CDR3 nucleotides: TGTGCCACCAGCAGAGTAGGGACAGGAACCTATCAGCCCCAGCATTTT.

V is TRBV6-5 and J is TRBJ2-7; TRBD2 matches at 8 bases. Germline V CDR1 and CDR2: MNHEY, SVGAGI. J was trimmed by 4 bases and V by 6 bases; bases with no gene match: 8. The CDR3 runs 14 residues. This chain's CDR3 is CASSPESGRYEQYF. The CDR3 region has the DNA TGTGCCAGCAGCCCGGAAAGCGGGAGATACGAGCAGTACTTC.

Concerning this clone: Compared with germline, one end of the junction differs, possibly owing to a read error. V usage is TRBV3-1 (or the pseudogene TRBV3-2) and J usage is TRBJ2-7, with 8 bases lining up with TRBD2. This CDR3 is 14 amino acids long. From germline, CDR1 is LGHDT and CDR2 YNNKEL (reference sequence). CDR3: CASSIRTSSHEQYF. DNA for the CDR3: TGTGCCAGCAGCATTCGGACTAGCTCCCACGAGCAGTACTTC.

This clone appeared a single time. CDR3 nucleotide sequence: TGTGCCAGCACCAGGGGTGTTCGTGGCTACACCTTC. Protein sequence: CASTRGVRGYTF. This chain joins TRBV12-3 or TRBV12-4 and TRBJ1-2; D might be TRBD1 (6 bases). The CDR3 totals 12 residues. V shed 7 bases and J shed 7 bases, with 13 bases lying between them.

The table lists this clone with many counts. The rearrangement links TRBV9 to TRBJ2-1, with 11 nucleotides matching TRBD2. Germline V gene sequence: CDR1 SGDLS, CDR2 YYNGEE. Germline trimming cut 3 bases from V and 4 bases from J; bases unmatched to any gene: 12. The CDR3 length is 18 residues. The CDR3 protein is CASSAPSQGLADYNEQFF. CDR3 DNA: TGTGCCAGCAGCGCCCCCTCCCAGGGACTAGCGGATTACAATGAGCAGTTCTTC.

With regard to this clone: Within the sample, other DNA sequences also encode this same CDR3. The chain employs TRBV19 and TRBJ1-2; 8 bases align to TRBD1. The junction had 4 bases not matched to a gene; V was cut back by 9 bases and J by 4 bases. Germline CDR1 LNHDA, CDR2 SQIVND (reference sequence). CDR3 length: 12 amino acids. The CDR3 protein is CASRDRLYGYTF. The CDR3 DNA sequence: TGTGCCAGCAGGGACAGGCTCTATGGCTACACCTTC.

The chain is built from TRBV11-3 and TRBJ2-2; D is possibly TRBD2 (6 bases). The V end lost 4 bases, the J end lost 6 bases, and 15 bases lay between the germline ends. Per the germline V gene, CDR1 is SGHNT and CDR2 is YENEEA. This CDR3 is 15 amino acids long. The CDR3, as DNA: TGTGCCAGCAGCTCCGGGGACTTGAGCTCCGGGGAGCTGTTTTTT. Encoded protein: CASSSGDLSSGELFF.

The J gene is TRBJ2-7, the V gene TRBV19; 14 nucleotides match TRBD2. CDR1 and CDR2 (germline): LNHDA, SQIVND (reference sequence). The CDR3 runs to 16 residues. With V trimmed by 5 bases and J by 6 bases, 9 bases remained unmatched. CDR3 loop: CASSQRGLAGDAEQYF. DNA for the CDR3: TGTGCCAGTAGTCAACGGGGACTAGCGGGAGATGCCGAGCAGTACTTC.